The 18 T cell receptor beta chains below were found in one sample sequenced in a study of shared clonotypes between healthy human individuals. Assay: immunoSEQ multiplex PCR; the TCRdb copy retains only in-frame clones and omits some. In the table there are roughly 2.4 million clones, 95% of which are singletons. The sequenced sample was naive CD4+ T cells sorted from blood. The subset is: CD45RA+ positively selected. The receptor source for this set is a man younger than 35 in good health.

The chain uses TRBV7-9 and TRBJ1-6; D might be TRBD1 (5 bases). Per germline, CDR1 SEHNR and CDR2 FQNEAQ (reference sequence). The CDR3 spans 14 residues. With 3 bases removed from V and 5 bases from J, the gap between germline ends came to 8 bases. The DNA of the CDR3 is TGTGCCAGCAGCTTCGACAGAAATAATTCACCCCTCCACTTT. Its translation is CASSFDRNNSPLHF. Combining the CDR3 with reference TRBV7-9 and TRBJ1-6 gives the whole variable domain DTGVSQNPRHKITKRGQNVTFRCDPISEHNRLYWYRQTLGQGPEFLTYFQNEAQLEKSRLLSDRFSAERPKGSFSTLEIQRTEQGDSAMYLCASSFDRNNSPLHFGNGTRLTVT.

V gene TRBV19 combines with J gene TRBJ2-7; 9 bases agree with TRBD1. This CDR3 is built from 12 residues. Per germline, CDR1 LNHDA and CDR2 SQIVND (reference sequence). Losses at the gene ends were 8 bases for V and 6 bases for J; bases not matched to a gene: 5. CDR3 nucleotide sequence: TGTGCCAGTGGCGGGACAGGGCGCGAGCAGTACTTC. It codes for CASGGTGREQYF.

J is TRBJ2-5 and V is TRBV5-3; 10 nucleotides match TRBD1. TRBV5-3 is designated an ORF whose function remains uncertain. Losses at the gene ends were 5 bases for V and 2 bases for J; bases not matched to a gene: 6. The CDR3 loop spans 15 amino acids. CDR3 residues: CARRKTGGFQETQYF. The DNA of the CDR3 is TGTGCCAGAAGGAAGACAGGGGGCTTTCAAGAGACCCAGTACTTC.

The chain is built from TRBV9 and TRBJ1-2; D perhaps matches TRBD1 (5 bases). The germline gives CDR1 SGDLS, CDR2 YYNGEE. This CDR3 spans 16 amino acids. Trimming shortened V by 1 base and J by 4 bases, and 17 bases separated the two germline ends. CDR3 nucleotide sequence: TGTGCCAGCAGCGTACAAACGGGGCAAAGCTTCTATGGCTACACCTTC. This encodes CASSVQTGQSFYGYTF.

The rearrangement joins TRBV6-5 to TRBJ1-1, with D tentatively TRBD1 (5 bases). The length of the CDR3 is 14 residues. The germline V and J ends were trimmed by 7 bases and 4 bases, with 16 bases remaining between them. Germline V lookup: CDR1 MNHEY, CDR2 SVGAGI. This chain's CDR3 is CASTPGGWGTEAFF. In DNA form, the CDR3 reads TGTGCCAGCACCCCCGGGGGGTGGGGCACTGAAGCTTTCTTT.

V is TRBV6-5 and J is TRBJ1-2, with D tentatively TRBD1 (6 bases). This CDR3 contains 12 residues. Germline loops: CDR1 MNHEY, CDR2 SVGAGI. V was trimmed by 4 bases and J by 7 bases, leaving 10 bases between them. The DNA for the CDR3 is TGTGCCAGCAGTTTGGGGGGCTCTGGCTACACCTTC. It yields the protein CASSLGGSGYTF.

The chain employs TRBV30 and TRBJ1-1; D remains unclear. Germline CDR1 and CDR2: GTSNPN and SVGIG (reference sequence). The CDR3 covers 11 residues. Between the trimmed V and J ends, which lost 0 bases and 11 bases, there was a span of 10 bases. CDR3 nucleotide sequence: TGTGCCTGGAGTGTCGGGCCCAGGGCTTTCTTT. This sequence encodes CAWSVGPRAFF.

The J gene is TRBJ2-7, the V gene TRBV6-5; D possibly corresponds to TRBD2 (6 bases). V lost 0 bases and J 2 bases, leaving 14 bases between the germline ends. This CDR3 contains 16 residues. CDR1 is MNHEY and CDR2 is SVGAGI in the germline V gene. The CDR3 sequence is CASSYSTRGRTYEQYF. The CDR3 region has the DNA TGTGCCAGCAGTTACTCGACTAGGGGAAGAACCTACGAGCAGTACTTC.

The chain combines TRBV7-2 with TRBJ2-5; D possibly corresponds to TRBD2 (5 bases). The CDR3 length is 14 residues. The ends were cut back, 3 bases at V and 2 bases at J, with 10 bases in the middle. CDR1 and CDR2 from the germline V gene are SGHTA and FQGNSA. Written as DNA, the CDR3 is TGTGCCAGCAGCTTCCTCGGGGTTCAAGAGACCCAGTACTTC. Encoded protein: CASSFLGVQETQYF.

The chain is built from TRBV7-9 and TRBJ1-4; 10 nucleotides line up with TRBD1. Germline assignment: CDR1 SEHNR and CDR2 FQNEAQ (reference sequence). The CDR3 is 16 residues long. With 2 bases clipped from V and 7 bases from J, the junction kept 7 bases outside the gene matches. The CDR3 sequence is CASSLSTGQGGEKLFF. The CDR3 DNA is TGTGCCAGCAGCTTAAGCACCGGACAGGGGGGTGAAAAACTGTTTTTT.

The genes are TRBV2 and TRBJ1-5; possible D gene TRBD1, 5 bases. CDR1 and CDR2 from the germline V gene are SNHLY and FYNNEI. This CDR3 has 16 residues. Trimming shortened V by 6 bases and J by 4 bases, and 19 bases separated the two germline ends. The chain's CDR3 is CASSRQGIRPNQPQHF. The CDR3 coding sequence is TGTGCCAGCAGCCGTCAGGGTATAAGGCCTAATCAGCCCCAGCATTTT.

With respect to this clone: Other nucleotide sequences in the sample specify the same CDR3. The V call is TRBV5-1, the J call TRBJ2-1, with D tentatively TRBD1 (6 bases). CDR1 is SGHRS, CDR2 YFSETQ, per germline. Trimming removed 0 bases from V and 2 bases from J, with 6 bases in between. The CDR3 has 14 residues. This chain's CDR3 is CASSLDRAYNEQFF. CDR3 nucleotide sequence: TGCGCCAGCAGCTTGGACAGGGCCTACAATGAGCAGTTCTTC.

V is TRBV4-1 and J is TRBJ1-3; D not certain. V lost 1 base to trimming and J lost 0 bases, with 16 bases between them. CDR1 is MGHRA, CDR2 YSYEKL, per germline. The CDR3 has 18 residues. DNA of the CDR3: TGCGCCAGCAGCCAAGGGAATGGACCTTTGGGCTCTGGAAACACCATATATTTT. Translating gives CASSQGNGPLGSGNTIYF.

The V gene is TRBV4-1, the J gene TRBJ2-6; 8 bases agree with TRBD1. Germline values: CDR1 MGHRA, CDR2 YSYEKL. After removal of 4 bases from V and 0 bases from J, the junction contained 8 bases not matched to a gene. The CDR3 covers 18 residues. The CDR3 DNA reads TGCGCCAGCAGCCTTGGACAGGGCTTCAACTCTGGGGCCAACGTCCTGACTTTC. It codes for CASSLGQGFNSGANVLTF.

CDR3 amino acids: CASSAGFISGKNIQYF. The CDR3 DNA is TGTGCCAGCAGTGCCGGGTTCATATCAGGCAAAAACATTCAGTACTTC. V gene TRBV6-1 combines with J gene TRBJ2-4; no clear D gene. The CDR3 extends over 16 amino acids. Germline values: CDR1 MNHNS, CDR2 SASEGT. The V end was cut by 4 bases, the J end by 3 bases, with 16 bases between.

The rearrangement uses TRBV5-1 and TRBJ1-6; 7 positions match TRBD1. CDR1 and CDR2 from the germline V gene are SGHRS and YFSETQ. V shed 0 bases and J 8 bases; nucleotides not matched to a gene: 8. CDR3 length equals 16 residues. The CDR3 region is CASSLGGGGRDSPLHF. In DNA form, the CDR3 reads TGCGCCAGCAGCTTGGGAGGAGGGGGCAGAGATTCACCCCTCCACTTT. The complete variable domain, with remaining parts taken from reference TRBV5-1 and TRBJ1-6, reads KAGVTQTPRYLIKTRGQQVTLSCSPISGHRSVSWYQQTPGQGLQFLFEYFSETQRNKGNFPGRFSGRQFSNSRSEMNVSTLELGDSALYLCASSLGGGGRDSPLHFGNGTRLTVT.

This chain connects TRBV6-6 to TRBJ2-7; D is unresolved. The ends were cut back, 10 bases at V and 4 bases at J, with 11 bases in the middle. Germline V gives CDR1 MNHNY, CDR2 SVGAGI (reference sequence). The CDR3 has 11 amino acids. The CDR3 coding sequence is TGTGCCACCCAATCTAGGTACGAGCAGTACTTC. The encoded protein is CATQSRYEQYF.

V is TRBV27 and J is TRBJ2-1; 9 nucleotides match TRBD1. This CDR3 has 16 amino acids. V lost 6 bases and J lost 4; bases outside the gene matches: 10. Germline loops: CDR1 MNHEY, CDR2 SMNVEV (reference sequence). DNA for the CDR3: TGTGCCAGCAGACAACAGGGGGCTGTCGGGTACAATGAGCAGTTCTTC. It translates to CASRQQGAVGYNEQFF.